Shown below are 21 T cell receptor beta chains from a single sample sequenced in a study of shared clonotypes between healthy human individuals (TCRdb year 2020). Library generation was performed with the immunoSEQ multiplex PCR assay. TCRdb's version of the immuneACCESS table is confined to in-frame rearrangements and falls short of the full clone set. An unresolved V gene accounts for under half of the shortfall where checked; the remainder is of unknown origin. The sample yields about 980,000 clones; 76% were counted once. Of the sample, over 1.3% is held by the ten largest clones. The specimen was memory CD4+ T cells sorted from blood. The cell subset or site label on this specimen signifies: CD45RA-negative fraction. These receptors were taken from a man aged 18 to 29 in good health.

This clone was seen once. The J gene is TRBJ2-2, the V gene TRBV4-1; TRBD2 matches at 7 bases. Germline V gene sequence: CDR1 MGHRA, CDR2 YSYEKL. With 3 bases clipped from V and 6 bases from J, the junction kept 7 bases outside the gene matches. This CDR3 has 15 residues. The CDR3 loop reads CASSHVRLAAGELFF. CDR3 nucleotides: TGCGCCAGCAGCCACGTTAGACTAGCCGCCGGGGAGCTGTTTTTT.

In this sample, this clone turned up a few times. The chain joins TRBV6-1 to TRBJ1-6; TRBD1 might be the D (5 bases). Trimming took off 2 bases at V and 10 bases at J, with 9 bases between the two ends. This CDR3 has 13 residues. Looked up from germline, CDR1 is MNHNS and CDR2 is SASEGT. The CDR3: CASSEYWGSPLHF. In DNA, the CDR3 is TGTGCCAGCAGTGAATATTGGGGGTCACCCCTCCACTTT.

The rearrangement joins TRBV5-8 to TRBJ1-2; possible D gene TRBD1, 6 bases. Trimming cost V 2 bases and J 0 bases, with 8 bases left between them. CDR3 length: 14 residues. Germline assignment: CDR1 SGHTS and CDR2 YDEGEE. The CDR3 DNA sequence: TGTGCCAGCAGCTTTTGGACAGCTAACTATGGCTACACCTTC. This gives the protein CASSFWTANYGYTF.

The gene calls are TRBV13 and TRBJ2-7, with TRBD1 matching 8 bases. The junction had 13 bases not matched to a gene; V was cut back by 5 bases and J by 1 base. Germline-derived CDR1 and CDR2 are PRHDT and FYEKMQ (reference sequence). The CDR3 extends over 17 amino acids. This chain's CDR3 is CASSRTGLVTPSYEQYF. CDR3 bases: TGTGCCAGCAGCCGGACAGGGCTAGTAACCCCTTCCTACGAGCAGTACTTC.

CDR3 nucleotides: TGTGCCAGCAGCTCAACTATGGGGGGGGCGGATACGCAGTATTTT. Translated: CASSSTMGGADTQYF. The chain couples TRBV7-2 to TRBJ2-3, with D possibly TRBD2 on 7 matching bases. The V gene's germline CDR1 is SGHTA and CDR2 FQGNSA. Trimming left V 4 bases short and J 6 bases short, with 17 bases between. The CDR3 runs 15 residues.

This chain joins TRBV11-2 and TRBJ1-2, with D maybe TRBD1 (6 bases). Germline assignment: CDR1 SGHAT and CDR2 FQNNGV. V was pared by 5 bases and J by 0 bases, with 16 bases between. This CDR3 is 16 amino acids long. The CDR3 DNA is TGTGCCAGCAGCCCCAGTGGGCAGGGGCCTAACTATGGCTACACCTTC. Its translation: CASSPSGQGPNYGYTF.

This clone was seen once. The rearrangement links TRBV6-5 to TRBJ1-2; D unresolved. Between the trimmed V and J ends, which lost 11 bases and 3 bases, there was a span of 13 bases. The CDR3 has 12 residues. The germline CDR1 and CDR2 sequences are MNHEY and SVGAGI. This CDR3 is CAAKDGDYGYTF. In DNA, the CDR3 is TGTGCCGCAAAGGACGGTGACTATGGCTACACCTTC.

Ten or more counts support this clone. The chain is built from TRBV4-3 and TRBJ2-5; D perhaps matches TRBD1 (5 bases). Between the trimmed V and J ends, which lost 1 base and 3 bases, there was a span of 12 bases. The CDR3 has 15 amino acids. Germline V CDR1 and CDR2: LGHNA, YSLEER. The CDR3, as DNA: TGCGCCAGCAGCCAAGTCGTCGGCAGGGAAGAGACCCAGTACTTC. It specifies CASSQVVGREETQYF.

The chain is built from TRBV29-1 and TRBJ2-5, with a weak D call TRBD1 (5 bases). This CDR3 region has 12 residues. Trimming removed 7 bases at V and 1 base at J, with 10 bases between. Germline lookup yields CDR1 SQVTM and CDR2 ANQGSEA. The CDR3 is CSAQESQETQYF. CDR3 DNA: TGCAGCGCACAGGAGAGCCAAGAGACCCAGTACTTC.

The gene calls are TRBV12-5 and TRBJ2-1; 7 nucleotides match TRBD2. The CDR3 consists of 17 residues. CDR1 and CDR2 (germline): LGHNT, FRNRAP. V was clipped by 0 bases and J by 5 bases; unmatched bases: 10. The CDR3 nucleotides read TGTGCTAGTGGTTTGGTACGGGGCGGGAGTAAGGACAATGAGCAGTTCTTC. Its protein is CASGLVRGGSKDNEQFF.

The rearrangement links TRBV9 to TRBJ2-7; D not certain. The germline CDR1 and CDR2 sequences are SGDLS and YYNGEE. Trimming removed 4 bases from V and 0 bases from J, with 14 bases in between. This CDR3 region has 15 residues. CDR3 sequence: CASSRTAESSYEQYF. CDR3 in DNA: TGTGCCAGCAGCCGTACTGCTGAGAGCTCCTACGAGCAGTACTTC.

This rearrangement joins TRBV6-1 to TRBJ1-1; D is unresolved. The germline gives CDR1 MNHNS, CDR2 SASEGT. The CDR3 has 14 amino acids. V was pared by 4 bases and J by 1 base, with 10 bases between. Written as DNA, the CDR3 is TGTGCCAGCAGTGTCATTGGCGGGAACACTGAAGCTTTCTTT. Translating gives CASSVIGGNTEAFF.

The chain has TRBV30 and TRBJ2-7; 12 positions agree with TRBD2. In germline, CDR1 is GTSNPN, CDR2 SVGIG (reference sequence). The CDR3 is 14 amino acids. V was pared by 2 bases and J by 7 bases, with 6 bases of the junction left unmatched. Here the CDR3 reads CAWSRGLAGYEQYF. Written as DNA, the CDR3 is TGTGCCTGGAGTAGGGGACTAGCGGGCTATGAGCAGTACTTC. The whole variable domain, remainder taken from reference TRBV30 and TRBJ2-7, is SQTIHQWPATLVQPVGSPLSLECTVEGTSNPNLYWYRQAAGRGLQLLFYSVGIGQISSEVPQNLSASRPQDRQFILSSKKLLLSDSGFYLCAWSRGLAGYEQYFGPGTRLTVT.

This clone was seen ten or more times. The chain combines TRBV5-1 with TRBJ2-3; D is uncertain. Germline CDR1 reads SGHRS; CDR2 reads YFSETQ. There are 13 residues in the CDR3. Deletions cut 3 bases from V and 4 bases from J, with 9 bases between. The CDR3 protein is CASSSVGADTQYF. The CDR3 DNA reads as TGCGCCAGCAGCTCCGTGGGCGCAGATACGCAGTATTTT.

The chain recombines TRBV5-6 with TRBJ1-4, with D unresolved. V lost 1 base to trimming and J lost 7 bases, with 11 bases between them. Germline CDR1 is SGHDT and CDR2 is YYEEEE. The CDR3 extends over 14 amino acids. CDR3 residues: CASSLKGGSEKLFF. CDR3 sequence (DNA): TGTGCCAGCAGCTTGAAGGGTGGGAGTGAAAAACTGTTTTTT.

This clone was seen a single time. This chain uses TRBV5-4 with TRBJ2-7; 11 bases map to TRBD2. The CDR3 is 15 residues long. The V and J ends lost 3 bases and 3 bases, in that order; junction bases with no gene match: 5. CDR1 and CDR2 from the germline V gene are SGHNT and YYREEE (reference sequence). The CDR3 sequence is CASSYGTSGHYEQYF. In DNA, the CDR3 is TGTGCCAGCAGCTACGGGACTAGCGGCCACTACGAGCAGTACTTC.

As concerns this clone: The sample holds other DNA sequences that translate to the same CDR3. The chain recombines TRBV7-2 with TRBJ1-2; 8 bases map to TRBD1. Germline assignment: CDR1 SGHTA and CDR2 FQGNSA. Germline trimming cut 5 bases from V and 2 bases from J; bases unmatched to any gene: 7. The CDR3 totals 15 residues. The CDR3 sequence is CASSLGQGLNYGYTF. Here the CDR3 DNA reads TGTGCCAGCAGCCTCGGACAGGGCTTAAACTATGGCTACACCTTC.

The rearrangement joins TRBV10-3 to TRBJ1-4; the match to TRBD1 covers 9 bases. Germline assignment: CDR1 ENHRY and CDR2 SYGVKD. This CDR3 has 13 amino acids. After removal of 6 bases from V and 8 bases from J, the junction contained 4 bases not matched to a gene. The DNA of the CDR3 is TGTGCCATCAGCAGGGACAGGGTGGAAAAACTGTTTTTT. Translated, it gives CAISRDRVEKLFF.

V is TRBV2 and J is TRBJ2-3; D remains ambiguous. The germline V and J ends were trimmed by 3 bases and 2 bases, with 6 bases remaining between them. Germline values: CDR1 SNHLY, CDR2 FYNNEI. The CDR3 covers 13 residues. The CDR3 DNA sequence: TGTGCCAGCAGTGAGGCTGACACAGATACGCAGTATTTT. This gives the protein CASSEADTDTQYF. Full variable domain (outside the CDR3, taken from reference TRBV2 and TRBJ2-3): EPEVTQTPSHQVTQMGQEVILRCVPISNHLYFYWYRQILGQKVEFLVSFYNNEISEKSEIFDDQFSVERPDGSNFTLKIRSTKLEDSAMYFCASSEADTDTQYFGPGTRLTVL.

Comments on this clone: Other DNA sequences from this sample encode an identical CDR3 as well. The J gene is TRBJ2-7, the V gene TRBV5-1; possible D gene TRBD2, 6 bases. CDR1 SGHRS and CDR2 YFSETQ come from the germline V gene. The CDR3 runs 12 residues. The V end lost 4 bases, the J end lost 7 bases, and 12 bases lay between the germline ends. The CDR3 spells CASSLTGREQYF. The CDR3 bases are TGCGCCAGCAGCCTGACGGGGAGGGAGCAGTACTTC.

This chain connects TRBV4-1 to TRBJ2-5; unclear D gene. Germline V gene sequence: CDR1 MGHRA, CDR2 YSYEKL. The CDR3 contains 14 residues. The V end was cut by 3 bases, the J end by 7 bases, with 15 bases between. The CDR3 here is CASSHPNPPSTQYF. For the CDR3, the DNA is TGCGCCAGCAGCCATCCGAACCCCCCTTCGACCCAGTACTTC.